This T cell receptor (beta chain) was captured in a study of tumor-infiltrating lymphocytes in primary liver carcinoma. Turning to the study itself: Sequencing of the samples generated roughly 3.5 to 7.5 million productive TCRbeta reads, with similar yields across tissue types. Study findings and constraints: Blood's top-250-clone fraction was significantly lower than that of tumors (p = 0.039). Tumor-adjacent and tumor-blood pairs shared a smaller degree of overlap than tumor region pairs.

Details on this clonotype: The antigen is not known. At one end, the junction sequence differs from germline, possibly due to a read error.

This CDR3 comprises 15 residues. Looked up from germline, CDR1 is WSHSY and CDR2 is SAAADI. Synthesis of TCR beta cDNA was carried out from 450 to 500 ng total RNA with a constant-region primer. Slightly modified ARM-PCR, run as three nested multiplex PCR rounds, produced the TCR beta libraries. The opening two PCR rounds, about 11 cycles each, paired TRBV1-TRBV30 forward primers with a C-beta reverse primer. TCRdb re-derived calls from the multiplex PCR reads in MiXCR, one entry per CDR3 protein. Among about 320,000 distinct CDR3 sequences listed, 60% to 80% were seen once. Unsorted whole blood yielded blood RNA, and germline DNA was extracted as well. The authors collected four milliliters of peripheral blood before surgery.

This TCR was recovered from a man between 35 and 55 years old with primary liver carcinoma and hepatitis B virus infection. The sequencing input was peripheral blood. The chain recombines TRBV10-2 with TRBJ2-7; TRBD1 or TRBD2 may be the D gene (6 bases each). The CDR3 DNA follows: TGCGCCTGCAGTGATCAAGCCTCGGGGGCTAGCGAGCAGTACTTC. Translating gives CACSDQASGASEQYF.